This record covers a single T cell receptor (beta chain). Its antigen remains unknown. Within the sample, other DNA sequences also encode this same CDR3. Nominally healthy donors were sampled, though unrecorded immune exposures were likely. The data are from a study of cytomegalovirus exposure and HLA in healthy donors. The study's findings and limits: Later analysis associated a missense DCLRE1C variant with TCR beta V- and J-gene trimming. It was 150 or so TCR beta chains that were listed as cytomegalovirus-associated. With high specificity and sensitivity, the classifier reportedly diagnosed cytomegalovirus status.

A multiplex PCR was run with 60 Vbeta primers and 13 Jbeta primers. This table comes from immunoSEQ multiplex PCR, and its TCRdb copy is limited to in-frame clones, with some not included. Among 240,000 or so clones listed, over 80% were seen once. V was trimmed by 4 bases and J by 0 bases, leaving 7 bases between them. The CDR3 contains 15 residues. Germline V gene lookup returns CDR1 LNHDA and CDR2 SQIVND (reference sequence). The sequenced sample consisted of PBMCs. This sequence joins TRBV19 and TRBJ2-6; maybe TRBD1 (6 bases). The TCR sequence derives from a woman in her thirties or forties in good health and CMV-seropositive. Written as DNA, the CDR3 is TGTGCCAGTAGTACGACAGGCTCTGGGGCCAACGTCCTGACTTTC. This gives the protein CASSTTGSGANVLTF.